These 22 T cell receptor beta chains share one sample of origin, sequenced in a study of blood T cell repertoires in COVID-19. Sequencing used immunoSEQ multiplex PCR; TCRdb keeps in-frame clones, though not all of them. The sample includes 150,000 or so clones, roughly 78% of them seen just once. Specimen: peripheral blood. These receptors all come from an older woman with COVID-19, enrolled during active disease.

V is TRBV4-3 and J is TRBJ2-1; D perhaps matches TRBD2 (6 bases). Germline values: CDR1 LGHNA, CDR2 YSLEER. The CDR3 loop spans 14 amino acids. Trimming shortened V by 0 bases and J by 8 bases, and 11 bases separated the two germline ends. The CDR3 protein is CASSQELASDEQFF. The DNA of the CDR3 is TGCGCCAGCAGCCAAGAGCTAGCGTCTGATGAGCAGTTCTTC.

This chain uses TRBV5-6 with TRBJ2-3, with D maybe TRBD2 (6 bases). V was pared by 0 bases and J by 6 bases, with 14 bases between. Per germline, CDR1 SGHDT and CDR2 YYEEEE. This CDR3 comprises 15 residues. CDR3 region: CASSLAPAAGDTQYF. The CDR3 region has the DNA TGTGCCAGCAGCTTGGCGCCGGCAGCGGGTGATACGCAGTATTTT.

The chain couples TRBV19 to TRBJ1-2, with D tentatively TRBD1 (5 bases). There are 13 residues in the CDR3. Germline values: CDR1 LNHDA, CDR2 SQIVND (reference sequence). V lost 6 bases to trimming and J lost 2 bases, with 10 bases between them. CDR3 in amino acids: CASRGRANYGYTF. The CDR3 nucleotides read TGTGCCAGTAGAGGCAGGGCCAACTATGGCTACACCTTC.

V usage is TRBV24-1 and J usage is TRBJ1-1; 8 positions agree with TRBD1. Germline V gene data show CDR1 as KGHDR and CDR2 as SFDVKD. The length of the CDR3 is 15 residues. With V trimmed by 3 bases and J by 6 bases, 8 bases remained unmatched. This CDR3 reads CATSDTTGGYAEAFF. Here the CDR3 DNA reads TGTGCCACCAGTGATACTACAGGGGGTTACGCTGAAGCTTTCTTT.

The chain employs TRBV19 and TRBJ1-3; 8 nucleotides align to TRBD1. The CDR3 contains 16 residues. With 5 bases clipped from V and 0 bases from J, the junction kept 6 bases outside the gene matches. CDR1 and CDR2 from the germline V gene are LNHDA and SQIVND (reference sequence). The CDR3 spells CASSDWTGSSGNTIYF. As DNA, the CDR3 is TGTGCCAGTAGTGACTGGACAGGGAGCTCTGGAAACACCATATATTTT.

The CDR3 sequence is CASSEATGLAGGEQFF. The CDR3 DNA reads TGTGCCAGCAGTGAAGCAACGGGACTAGCGGGGGGGGAGCAGTTCTTC. V is TRBV6-1 and J is TRBJ2-1; 16 bases map to TRBD2. Trimming removed 0 bases from V and 10 bases from J; junction bases left unmatched: 3. In germline, CDR1 is MNHNS, CDR2 SASEGT. The CDR3 length is 16 residues.

This clone came up a few times. This chain joins TRBV7-6 and TRBJ2-1, with a weak D call TRBD2 (6 bases). Looked up from germline, CDR1 is SGHVS and CDR2 is FNYEAQ. Trimming removed 2 bases from V and 5 bases from J, with 13 bases in between. The length of the CDR3 is 15 residues. The CDR3 loop is CASSLLPGVNNEQFF. CDR3 sequence (DNA): TGTGCCAGCAGCTTACTACCGGGAGTCAACAATGAGCAGTTCTTC.

This rearrangement joins TRBV18 to TRBJ2-1; 7 positions match TRBD2. Germline V lookup: CDR1 KGHSH, CDR2 LQKENI. The junction had 7 bases not matched to a gene; V was cut back by 5 bases and J by 6 bases. This CDR3 is built from 14 residues. Here the CDR3 DNA reads TGTGCCAGCTCAGCCCTACTAGCGACCAATGAGCAGTTCTTC. Translating gives CASSALLATNEQFF.

V is TRBV7-2 and J is TRBJ1-4; D uncertain. V shed 0 bases and J shed 8 bases, with 4 bases lying between them. Germline loops: CDR1 SGHTA, CDR2 FQGNSA. The CDR3 has 12 amino acids. The CDR3 sequence: CASSLAEEKLFF. The CDR3 coding sequence is TGTGCCAGCAGCTTAGCGGAGGAAAAACTGTTTTTT.

V is TRBV29-1 and J is TRBJ2-5; D ambiguous. Germline V lookup: CDR1 SQVTM, CDR2 ANQGSEA. Trimming shortened V by 4 bases and J by 5 bases, and 8 bases separated the two germline ends. The CDR3 extends over 11 amino acids. The CDR3 here is CSVGAGETQYF. The CDR3 DNA reads as TGCAGCGTTGGGGCTGGGGAGACCCAGTACTTC. The complete variable domain, with remaining parts taken from reference TRBV29-1 and TRBJ2-5, reads SAVISQKPSRDICQRGTSLTIQCQVDSQVTMMFWYRQQPGQSLTLIATANQGSEATYESGFVIDKFPISRPNLTFSTLTVSNMSPEDSSIYLCSVGAGETQYFGPGTRLLVL.

The rearrangement joins TRBV7-2 to TRBJ2-2, with D tentatively TRBD2 (6 bases). The CDR3 contains 13 residues. In germline, CDR1 is SGHTA, CDR2 FQGNSA. V lost 2 bases to trimming and J lost 11 bases, with 12 bases between them. The CDR3 sequence is CASSLSSSDELFF. CDR3 DNA sequence: TGTGCCAGCAGCTTATCATCTAGCGACGAGCTGTTTTTT.

The chain has TRBV9 and TRBJ2-1; D unclear. The CDR3 runs to 13 residues. The V gene lost 3 bases and the J gene lost 6 bases, with 10 bases spanning the gap. Germline V CDR1 and CDR2: SGDLS, YYNGEE. CDR3 nucleotides: TGTGCCAGCAGCGCCTATGCGGTCAATGAGCAGTTCTTC. Its protein is CASSAYAVNEQFF. Full variable domain (rest looked up from reference TRBV9 and TRBJ2-1): DSGVTQTPKHLITATGQRVTLRCSPRSGDLSVYWYQQSLDQGLQFLIQYYNGEERAKGNILERFSAQQFPDLHSELNLSSLELGDSALYFCASSAYAVNEQFFGPGTRLTVL.

This clone was found a few times. The J gene is TRBJ1-4, the V gene TRBV18, with TRBD1 matching 10 bases. Trimming at V came to 4 bases and at J to 7 bases, leaving 6 bases not matched to a gene. The germline gives CDR1 KGHSH, CDR2 LQKENI. The CDR3 length is 15 residues. The CDR3 DNA sequence: TGTGCCAGCTCACTTGACAGGGGGCGAGGTGAAAAACTGTTTTTT. It is translated as CASSLDRGRGEKLFF.

This clone was observed once. This chain links TRBV6-5 with TRBJ1-1, with 9 bases matching TRBD1. Germline values: CDR1 MNHEY, CDR2 SVGAGI. The CDR3 runs 13 residues. V lost 5 bases to trimming and J lost 9 bases; unmatched junction nucleotides: 7. CDR3 DNA: TGTGCCAGCAGTACAGGGGGCCGCCCACAAGCTTTCTTT. Amino acids: CASSTGGRPQAFF.

The chain links TRBV7-3 to TRBJ2-3, with 13 bases identical to TRBD2. Germline V lookup: CDR1 SGHTA, CDR2 FQGTGA. The CDR3 contains 16 residues. V lost 4 bases and J lost 2; bases outside the gene matches: 3. CDR3 sequence reads: CASSSGLAGATDTQYF. The CDR3 region has the DNA TGTGCCAGCAGCTCAGGACTAGCGGGGGCCACAGATACGCAGTATTTT.

The genes are TRBV6-5 and TRBJ2-7; 10 nucleotides match TRBD2. The CDR3 has 15 amino acids. After removal of 4 bases from V and 3 bases from J, the junction contained 6 bases not matched to a gene. From germline, CDR1 is MNHEY and CDR2 SVGAGI. In nucleotides, the CDR3 is TGTGCCAGCAGTTCATCTAGCGGGAGTAGCTACGAGCAGTACTTC. Translation: CASSSSSGSSYEQYF.

The V and J genes are TRBV19 and TRBJ2-5, with a possible D match to TRBD1 (6 bases). The germline V gene encodes CDR1 LNHDA and CDR2 SQIVND (reference sequence). Between the trimmed V and J ends, which lost 8 bases and 4 bases, there was a span of 17 bases. This CDR3 comprises 14 residues. Here the CDR3 DNA reads TGTGCCAGTGGTAAGACAGGTCTCGGAGAGACCCAGTACTTC. It codes for CASGKTGLGETQYF.

Ten or more counts support this clone. In DNA, the CDR3 is TGTGCCAGCTCCGCGTGGGGGGCGCGGGGGACTGAAGCTTTCTTT. Translated: CASSAWGARGTEAFF. The rearrangement uses TRBV27 and TRBJ1-1; perhaps TRBD1 as D (6 bases). Germline V CDR1 and CDR2: MNHEY, SMNVEV (reference sequence). V was clipped by 8 bases and J by 5 bases, with 21 bases between them. This CDR3 has 15 amino acids.

The sample holds one count of this clone. This chain links TRBV7-2 with TRBJ2-7; D remains ambiguous. Germline CDR1 reads SGHTA; CDR2 reads FQGNSA. CDR3 length: 12 amino acids. The V and J ends lost 1 base and 6 bases respectively, with 7 bases between them. Here the CDR3 DNA reads TGTGCCAGCAGCTTAGGGCCCTTCGAGCAGTACTTC. Protein product: CASSLGPFEQYF.

The gene calls are TRBV9 and TRBJ1-4; 9 positions match TRBD1. V was clipped by 4 bases and J by 8 bases; unmatched bases: 6. Germline V lookup: CDR1 SGDLS, CDR2 YYNGEE. The CDR3 totals 14 residues. Here the CDR3 reads CASSSGTGYEKLFF. Here the CDR3 DNA reads TGTGCCAGCAGCTCCGGGACAGGGTACGAAAAACTGTTTTTT.

The chain is built from TRBV6-5 and TRBJ2-7; TRBD1 agrees at 8 bases. The ends lost 8 bases at V and 3 bases at J; junction bases unmatched: 3. The CDR3 has 12 amino acids. CDR1 is MNHEY, CDR2 SVGAGI, per germline. DNA for the CDR3: TGTGCCAGCGGACAGGGTTACTACGAGCAGTACGTC. Its protein is CASGQGYYEQYV.

The V and J genes are TRBV5-5 and TRBJ2-7; TRBD2 matches at 7 bases. Looked up from germline, CDR1 is SGHKS and CDR2 is YYEKEE (reference sequence). V lost 3 bases to trimming and J lost 3 bases; unmatched junction nucleotides: 3. The CDR3 is made up of 13 amino acids. Here the CDR3 DNA reads TGTGCCAGCAGCTCGGGACTATTCTACGAGCAGTACTTC. It specifies CASSSGLFYEQYF.